A selection of T cell receptor beta chains follows, all from one sample in a study of vaccination and CD4 T cells after COVID-19. TCRdb re-called the PCR reads through MiXCR, storing one row per CDR3 protein. The sample comprises thousands of distinct CDR3 sequences, roughly 29% of which are singletons, and about 30% rests with the top ten. These TCRs are of unknown antigen specificity. The sequenced material came from CD4+ T cells from blood, cultured in vitro. The source is a human donor in good health. Both conserved end residues are part of each CDR3. A D gene is named only where the DNA matches it firmly. Not all rows give a size; the values are once, few, many and, for expanded clones, a class.

D gene: .; V gene: TRBV19; clone size: few; J gene: TRBJ1-5; CDR3 protein: CASMVFEARDQPQHF; CDR3 DNA: TGTGCCAGTATGGTCTTTGAGGCGAGGGATCAGCCCCAGCATTTT
D gene: .; V gene: TRBV18; clone size: .; J gene: TRBJ2-1; CDR3 protein: CASSSDTSYNEQFF; CDR3 DNA: TGTGCCAGCTCATCAGATACCTCCTACAATGAGCAGTTCTTC
D gene: .; V gene: TRBV7-3; clone size: few; J gene: TRBJ2-1; CDR3 protein: CASSLSRDPYNEQFF; CDR3 DNA: TGTGCCAGCAGCTTATCTCGAGACCCCTACAATGAGCAGTTCTTC
D gene: TRBD1; V gene: TRBV18; clone size: .; J gene: TRBJ1-5; CDR3 protein: CASSPNEGQGNQPQHF; CDR3 DNA: TGTGCCAGCTCACCCAATGAGGGACAGGGAAATCAGCCCCAGCATTTT
D gene: TRBD1; V gene: TRBV20-1; clone size: .; J gene: TRBJ2-7; CDR3 protein: CSAPFGTGPYEQYF; CDR3 DNA: TGCAGTGCCCCATTCGGGACAGGACCCTACGAGCAGTACTTC
D gene: TRBD1; V gene: TRBV12-3/TRBV12-4; clone size: .; J gene: TRBJ2-2; CDR3 protein: CASSPGQGGWTGELFF; CDR3 DNA: TGTGCCAGCAGCCCCGGACAGGGTGGGTGGACCGGGGAGCTGTTTTTT
D gene: TRBD1; V gene: TRBV27; clone size: few; J gene: TRBJ1-4; CDR3 protein: CATTGGANEKLFF; CDR3 DNA: TGTGCCACCACAGGGGGTGCTAATGAAAAACTGTTTTTT
D gene: .; V gene: TRBV12-3/TRBV12-4; clone size: .; J gene: TRBJ1-5; CDR3 protein: CASSTTQPQPQHF; CDR3 DNA: TGTGCCAGCAGTACCACTCAGCCTCAACCCCAGCATTTT
D gene: TRBD1; V gene: TRBV20-1; clone size: few; J gene: TRBJ2-1; CDR3 protein: CSASGLGQSNEQFF; CDR3 DNA: TGCAGTGCTAGTGGGTTGGGACAGTCCAATGAGCAGTTCTTC
D gene: .; V gene: TRBV30; clone size: .; J gene: TRBJ2-7; CDR3 protein: CAWGTAYEQYF; CDR3 DNA: TGTGCCTGGGGGACGGCTTACGAGCAGTACTTC
D gene: .; V gene: TRBV20-1; clone size: few; J gene: TRBJ2-7; CDR3 protein: CSARGQTYEQYF; CDR3 DNA: TGCAGTGCTAGAGGACAGACCTACGAGCAGTACTTC
D gene: .; V gene: TRBV7-2; clone size: medium-sized; J gene: TRBJ2-7; CDR3 protein: CASSEGPLQYF; CDR3 DNA: TGTGCCAGCAGCGAGGGACCCCTGCAGTACTTC
D gene: TRBD2; V gene: TRBV27; clone size: .; J gene: TRBJ2-3; CDR3 protein: CASSMTSGGPGGTQYF; CDR3 DNA: TGTGCCAGCAGTATGACTAGCGGGGGCCCTGGTGGTACGCAGTATTTT
D gene: TRBD1; V gene: TRBV7-3; clone size: few; J gene: TRBJ2-7; CDR3 protein: CASSTRTGGNYEQYF; CDR3 DNA: TGTGCCAGCAGTACTCGGACAGGGGGGAACTACGAGCAGTACTTC
D gene: TRBD1; V gene: TRBV25-1; clone size: .; J gene: TRBJ1-5; CDR3 protein: CASSIGGSNQPQHF; CDR3 DNA: TGTGCCAGCTCCATAGGGGGCAGCAATCAGCCCCAGCATTTT
D gene: .; V gene: TRBV30; clone size: .; J gene: TRBJ1-2; CDR3 protein: CAWSVGWGDGYTF; CDR3 DNA: TGTGCCTGGAGTGTTGGCTGGGGGGATGGCTACACCTTC
D gene: .; V gene: TRBV7-8; clone size: .; J gene: TRBJ2-5; CDR3 protein: CASSLYENQETQYF; CDR3 DNA: TGTGCCAGCAGCTTATACGAAAACCAAGAGACCCAGTACTTC
D gene: TRBD1; V gene: TRBV20-1; clone size: .; J gene: TRBJ2-7; CDR3 protein: CSAMKGAVSYEQYF; CDR3 DNA: TGCAGTGCCATGAAGGGGGCCGTCTCCTACGAGCAGTACTTC
D gene: .; V gene: TRBV5-1; clone size: .; J gene: TRBJ1-6; CDR3 protein: CASSARDEGSPLHF; CDR3 DNA: TGCGCCAGCAGCGCCCGGGACGAAGGGTCACCCCTCCACTTT
D gene: .; V gene: TRBV5-6; clone size: .; J gene: TRBJ2-2; CDR3 protein: CASSPGPGPGELFF; CDR3 DNA: TGTGCCAGCAGCCCAGGGCCCGGACCAGGGGAGCTGTTTTTT
D gene: .; V gene: TRBV12-3/TRBV12-4; clone size: few; J gene: TRBJ1-2; CDR3 protein: CASSLGSNYGYTF; CDR3 DNA: TGTGCCAGCAGTTTAGGCAGTAACTATGGCTACACCTTC
D gene: .; V gene: TRBV29-1; clone size: few; J gene: TRBJ2-3; CDR3 protein: CSVEGLNGGTDTQYF; CDR3 DNA: TGCAGCGTTGAAGGACTAAACGGGGGCACAGATACGCAGTATTTT
D gene: .; V gene: TRBV6-1; clone size: few; J gene: TRBJ2-3; CDR3 protein: CASSRDRDTRTDTQYF; CDR3 DNA: TGTGCCAGCAGTCGGGACCGGGACACCCGCACAGATACGCAGTATTTT
D gene: .; V gene: TRBV6-1; clone size: .; J gene: TRBJ1-5; CDR3 protein: CASRETGTPRQPQHF; CDR3 DNA: TGTGCCAGCAGAGAAACAGGAACCCCCAGACAGCCCCAGCATTTT
D gene: .; V gene: TRBV5-1; clone size: .; J gene: TRBJ2-1; CDR3 protein: CASSPDGTSYNEQFF; CDR3 DNA: TGCGCCAGCAGCCCGGACGGGACATCCTACAATGAGCAGTTCTTC
D gene: .; V gene: TRBV6-1; clone size: .; J gene: TRBJ1-5; CDR3 protein: CASILFRDKNQPQHF; CDR3 DNA: TGTGCCAGCATTCTTTTCCGGGACAAAAATCAGCCCCAGCATTTT
D gene: .; V gene: TRBV24-1; clone size: few; J gene: TRBJ1-5; CDR3 protein: CATTGRGDQPQHF; CDR3 DNA: TGTGCCACCACAGGTCGGGGGGATCAGCCCCAGCATTTT
D gene: .; V gene: TRBV15; clone size: medium-sized; J gene: TRBJ1-2; CDR3 protein: CATSRDETDYVGYTF; CDR3 DNA: TGTGCCACCAGCAGAGATGAAACAGACTATGTGGGCTACACCTTC
D gene: .; V gene: TRBV20-1; clone size: few; J gene: TRBJ2-1; CDR3 protein: CSASRDSYNEQFF; CDR3 DNA: TGCAGTGCTAGCCGGGACTCCTACAATGAGCAGTTCTTC